A single sample is the source of the 2 T cell receptor beta chains below, sequenced in a study of T cell repertoires in cytomegalovirus infection. TCRdb reprocessed the reads with MiXCR, giving one entry per CDR3 protein. The sample shows roughly 200,000 distinct CDR3 sequences, approximately 18% of them seen only once. The sample was CD8+ T cells from PBMCs. All receptors come from a human donor in good health (CMV status not recorded). Some clones in this sample may be carry-over from other donors' samples.

The chain combines TRBV12-3 or TRBV12-4 with TRBJ2-3, with a weak D call TRBD2 (7 bases). V was cut by 5 bases and J by 1 base, with 19 bases left in between. The CDR3 contains 17 residues. The CDR3 nucleotides are TGTGCCAGCAGTCCCTGGGGGGCGGGGGACGGCACAGATACGCAGTATTTT. Amino acid sequence: CASSPWGAGDGTDTQYF.

The chain joins TRBV10-3 to TRBJ2-7; TRBD1 matches at 9 bases. V lost 8 bases and J lost 1; bases outside the gene matches: 9. Germline V lookup: CDR1 ENHRY, CDR2 SYGVKD. The CDR3 has 15 residues. CDR3 region: CAIEGWTGESYEQYF. The CDR3 DNA follows: TGTGCCATCGAAGGCTGGACAGGGGAATCCTACGAGCAGTACTTC.